The clone carrying this T cell receptor (beta chain) was observed a single time. Its antigen is unidentified. While unrecorded immune exposures were likely, the donors were nominally healthy when sampled. CDR1 and CDR2 (germline): MNHEY, SMNVEV (reference sequence). The CDR3 is 14 amino acids. J gave up 5 bases and V 2 bases, and 1 base lay outside the gene matches. PCR amplification relied on 60 Vbeta primers (plus 13 Jbeta primers). This table comes from immunoSEQ multiplex PCR, and its TCRdb copy is limited to in-frame clones, with some not included. The table has 60,000 to 70,000 clones, roughly 80% seen once. The sample originates from a study of cytomegalovirus exposure and HLA in healthy donors. Study findings and constraints: TRBV6-2, TRBV6-3 and other indistinguishable V segments were excluded. Another analysis was done later, and it associated roughly 15,000 TCR beta sequences with HLA alleles at 0.05 false discovery rate.

The J gene is TRBJ1-5, the V gene TRBV27, with 9 nucleotides matching TRBD1. Input material: PBMCs. This clonotype originated in a man in his sixties in good health and CMV-seropositive. The CDR3 loop is CASSLRQGDQPQHF. For the CDR3, the DNA is TGTGCCAGCAGTTTACGACAGGGGGATCAGCCCCAGCATTTT.